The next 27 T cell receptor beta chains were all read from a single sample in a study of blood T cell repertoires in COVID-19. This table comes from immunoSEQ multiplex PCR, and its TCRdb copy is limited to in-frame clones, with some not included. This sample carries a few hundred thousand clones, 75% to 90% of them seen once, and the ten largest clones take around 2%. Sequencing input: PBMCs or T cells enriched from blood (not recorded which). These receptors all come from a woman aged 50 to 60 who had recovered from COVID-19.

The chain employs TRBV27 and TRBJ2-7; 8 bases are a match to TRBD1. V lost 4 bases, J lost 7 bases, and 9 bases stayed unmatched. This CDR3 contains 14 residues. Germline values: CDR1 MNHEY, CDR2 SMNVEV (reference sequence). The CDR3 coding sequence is TGTGCCAGCAGTTGGGATCGATACAGGGGGGAGCAGTACTTC. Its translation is CASSWDRYRGEQYF.

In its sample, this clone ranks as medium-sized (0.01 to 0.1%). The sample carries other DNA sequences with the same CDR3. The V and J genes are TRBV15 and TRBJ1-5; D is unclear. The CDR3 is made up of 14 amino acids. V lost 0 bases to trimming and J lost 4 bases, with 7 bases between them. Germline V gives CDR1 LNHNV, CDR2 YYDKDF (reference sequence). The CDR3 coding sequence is TGTGCCACCAGCAGAGATTCGAGTAATCAGCCCCAGCATTTT. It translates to CATSRDSSNQPQHF.

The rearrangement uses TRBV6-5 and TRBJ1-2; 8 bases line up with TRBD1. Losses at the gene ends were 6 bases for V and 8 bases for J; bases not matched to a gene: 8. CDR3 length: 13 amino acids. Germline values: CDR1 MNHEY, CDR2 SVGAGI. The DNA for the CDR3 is TGTGCCAGCAGCCCCCTGACAGGGGAAGGCTACACCTTC. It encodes CASSPLTGEGYTF.

CDR3 amino acids: CARALAGGDTQYF. DNA of the CDR3: TGTGCCAGAGCTTTAGCGGGAGGGGATACGCAGTATTTT. This chain joins TRBV10-3 and TRBJ2-3, with 11 bases aligning to TRBD2. The V gene's germline CDR1 is ENHRY and CDR2 SYGVKD. Losses at the gene ends were 10 bases for V and 6 bases for J; bases not matched to a gene: 6. The CDR3 consists of 13 residues.

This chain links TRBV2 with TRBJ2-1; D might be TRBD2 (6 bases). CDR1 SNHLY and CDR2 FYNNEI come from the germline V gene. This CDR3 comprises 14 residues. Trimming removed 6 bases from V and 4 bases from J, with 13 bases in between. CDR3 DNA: TGTGCCAGCAGGGATCGGGAGTTTTACAATGAGCAGTTCTTC. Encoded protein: CASRDREFYNEQFF.

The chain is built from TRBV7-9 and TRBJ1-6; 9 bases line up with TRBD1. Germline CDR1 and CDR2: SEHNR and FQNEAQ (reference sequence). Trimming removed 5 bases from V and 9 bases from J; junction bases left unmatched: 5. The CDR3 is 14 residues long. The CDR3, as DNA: TGTGCCAGCAGCGATACAGGGGGCAGTTCACCCCTCCACTTT. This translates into CASSDTGGSSPLHF.

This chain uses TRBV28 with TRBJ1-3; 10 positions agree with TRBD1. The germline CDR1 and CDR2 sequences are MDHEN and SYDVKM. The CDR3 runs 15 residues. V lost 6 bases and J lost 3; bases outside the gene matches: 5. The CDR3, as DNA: TGTGCCAGCAGACAGACAGGGGGCATTGGAAACACCATATATTTT. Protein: CASRQTGGIGNTIYF. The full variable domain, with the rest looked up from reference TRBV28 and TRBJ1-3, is DVKVTQSSRYLVKRTGEKVFLECVQDMDHENMFWYRQDPGLGLRLIYFSYDVKMKEKGDIPEGYSVSREKKERFSLILESASTNQTSMYLCASRQTGGIGNTIYFGEGSWLTVV.

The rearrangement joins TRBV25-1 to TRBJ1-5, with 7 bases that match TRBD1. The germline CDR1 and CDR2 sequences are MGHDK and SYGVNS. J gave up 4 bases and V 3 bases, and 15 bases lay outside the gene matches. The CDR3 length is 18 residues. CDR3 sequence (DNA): TGTGCCAGCAGTGATCCACACCGGGACAGAAGGCGGAATCAGCCCCAGCATTTT. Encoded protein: CASSDPHRDRRRNQPQHF.

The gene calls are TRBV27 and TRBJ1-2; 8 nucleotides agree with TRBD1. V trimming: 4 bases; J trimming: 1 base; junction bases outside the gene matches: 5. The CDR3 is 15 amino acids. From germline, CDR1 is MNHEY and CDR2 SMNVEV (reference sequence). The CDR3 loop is CASSSRTGNNYGYTF. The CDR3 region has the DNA TGTGCCAGCAGTTCCCGGACAGGGAATAACTATGGCTACACCTTC.

In DNA form, the CDR3 reads TGTGCCAGCAGCCCCGGACTAGCGGGAGCCAATGAGCAGTTCTTC. Its protein is CASSPGLAGANEQFF. The chain combines TRBV7-3 with TRBJ2-1; 13 nucleotides agree with TRBD2. Losses at the gene ends were 5 bases for V and 6 bases for J; bases not matched to a gene: 4. Looked up from germline, CDR1 is SGHTA and CDR2 is FQGTGA. This CDR3 is 15 amino acids long. The whole variable domain, remainder taken from reference TRBV7-3 and TRBJ2-1, is GAGVSQTPSNKVTEKGKYVELRCDPISGHTALYWYRQSLGQGPEFLIYFQGTGAADDSGLPNDRFFAVRPEGSVSTLKIQRTERGDSAVYLCASSPGLAGANEQFFGPGTRLTVL.

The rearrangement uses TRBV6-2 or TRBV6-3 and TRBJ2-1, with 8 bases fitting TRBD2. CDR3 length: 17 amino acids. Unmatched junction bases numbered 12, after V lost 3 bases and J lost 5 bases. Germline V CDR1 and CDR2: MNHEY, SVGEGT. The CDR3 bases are TGTGCCAGCAGTTATCGGTCGCTAGCGGGCTGGAACAATGAGCAGTTCTTC. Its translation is CASSYRSLAGWNNEQFF.

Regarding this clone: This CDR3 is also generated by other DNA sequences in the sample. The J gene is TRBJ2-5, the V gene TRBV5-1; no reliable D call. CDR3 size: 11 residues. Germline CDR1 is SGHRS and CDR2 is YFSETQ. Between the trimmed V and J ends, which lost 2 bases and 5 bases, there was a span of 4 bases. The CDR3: CASSFGETQYF. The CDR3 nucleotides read TGCGCCAGCAGCTTCGGGGAGACCCAGTACTTC.

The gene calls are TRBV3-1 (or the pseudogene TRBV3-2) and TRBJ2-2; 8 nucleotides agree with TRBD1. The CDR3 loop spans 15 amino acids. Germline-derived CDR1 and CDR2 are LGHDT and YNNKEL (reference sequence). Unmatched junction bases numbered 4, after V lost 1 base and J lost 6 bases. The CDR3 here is CASSQGDRGAGELFF. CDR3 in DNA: TGTGCCAGCAGCCAAGGAGACAGGGGCGCCGGGGAGCTGTTTTTT.

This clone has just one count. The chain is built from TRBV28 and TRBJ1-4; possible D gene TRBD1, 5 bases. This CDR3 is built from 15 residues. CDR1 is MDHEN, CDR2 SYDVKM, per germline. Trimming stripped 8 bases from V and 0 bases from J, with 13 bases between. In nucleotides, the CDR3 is TGTGCCAGCGTTGGCGGGGCCACAACTAATGAAAAACTGTTTTTT. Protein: CASVGGATTNEKLFF.

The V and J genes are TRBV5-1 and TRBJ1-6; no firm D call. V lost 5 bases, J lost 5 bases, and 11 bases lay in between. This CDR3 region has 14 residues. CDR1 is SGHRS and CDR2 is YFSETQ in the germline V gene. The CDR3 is CASRPETNNSPLHF. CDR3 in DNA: TGCGCCAGCAGGCCTGAAACAAATAATTCACCCCTCCACTTT.

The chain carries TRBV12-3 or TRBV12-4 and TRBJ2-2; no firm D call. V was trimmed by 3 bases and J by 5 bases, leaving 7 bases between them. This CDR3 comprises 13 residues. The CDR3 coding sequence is TGTGCCAGCAGTTTTATGTCTACCGGGGAGCTGTTTTTT. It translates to CASSFMSTGELFF.

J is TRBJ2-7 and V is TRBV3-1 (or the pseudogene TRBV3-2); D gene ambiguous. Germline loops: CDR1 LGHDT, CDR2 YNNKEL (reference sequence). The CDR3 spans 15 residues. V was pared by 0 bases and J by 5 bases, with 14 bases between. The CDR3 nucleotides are TGTGCCAGCAGCCAAGAGGCCAGTTACCCCAACGAGCAGTACTTC. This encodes CASSQEASYPNEQYF.

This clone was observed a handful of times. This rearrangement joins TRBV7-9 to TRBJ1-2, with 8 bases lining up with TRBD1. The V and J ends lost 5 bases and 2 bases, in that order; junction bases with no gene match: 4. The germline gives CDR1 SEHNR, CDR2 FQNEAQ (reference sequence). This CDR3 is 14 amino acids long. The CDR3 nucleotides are TGTGCCAGCAGCCGGGACAGGATCAACTATGGCTACACCTTC. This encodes CASSRDRINYGYTF. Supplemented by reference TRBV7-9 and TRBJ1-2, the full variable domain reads DTGVSQNPRHKITKRGQNVTFRCDPISEHNRLYWYRQTLGQGPEFLTYFQNEAQLEKSRLLSDRFSAERPKGSFSTLEIQRTEQGDSAMYLCASSRDRINYGYTFGSGTRLTVV.

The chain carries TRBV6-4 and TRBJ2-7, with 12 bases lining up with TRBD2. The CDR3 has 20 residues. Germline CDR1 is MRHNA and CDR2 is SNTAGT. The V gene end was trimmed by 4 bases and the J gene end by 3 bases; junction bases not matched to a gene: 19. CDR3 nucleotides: TGTGCCAGCAGTGCGCAAGTAGAGACTAGCGGGAGTTGGGGGTTCTACGAGCAGTACTTC. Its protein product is CASSAQVETSGSWGFYEQYF.

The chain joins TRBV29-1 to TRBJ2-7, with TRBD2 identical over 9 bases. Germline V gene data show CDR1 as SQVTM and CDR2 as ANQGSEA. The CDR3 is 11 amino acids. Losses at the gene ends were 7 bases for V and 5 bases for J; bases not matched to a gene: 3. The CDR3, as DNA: TGCAGCGCCCAGCGGGGGGACGAGCAGTACTTC. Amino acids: CSAQRGDEQYF.

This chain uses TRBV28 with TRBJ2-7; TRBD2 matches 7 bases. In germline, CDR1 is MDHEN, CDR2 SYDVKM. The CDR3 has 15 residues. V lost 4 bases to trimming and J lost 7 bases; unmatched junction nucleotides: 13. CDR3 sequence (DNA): TGTGCCAGCAGTTCGGGGGAGGAAGGGAGGGCGGAGCAGTACTTC. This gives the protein CASSSGEEGRAEQYF.

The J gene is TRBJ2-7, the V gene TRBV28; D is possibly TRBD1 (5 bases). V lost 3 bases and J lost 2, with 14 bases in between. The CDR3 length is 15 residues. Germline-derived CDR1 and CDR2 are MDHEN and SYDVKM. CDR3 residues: CASSFRQGVPYEQYF. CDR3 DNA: TGTGCCAGCAGTTTTAGGCAGGGTGTCCCCTACGAGCAGTACTTC.

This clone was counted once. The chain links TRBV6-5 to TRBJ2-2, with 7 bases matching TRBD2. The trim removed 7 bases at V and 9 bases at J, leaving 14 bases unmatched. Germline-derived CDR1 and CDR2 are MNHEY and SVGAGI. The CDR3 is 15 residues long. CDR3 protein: CASTPADTGGRELFF. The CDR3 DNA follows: TGTGCCAGCACTCCTGCCGATACGGGAGGCCGGGAGCTGTTTTTT.

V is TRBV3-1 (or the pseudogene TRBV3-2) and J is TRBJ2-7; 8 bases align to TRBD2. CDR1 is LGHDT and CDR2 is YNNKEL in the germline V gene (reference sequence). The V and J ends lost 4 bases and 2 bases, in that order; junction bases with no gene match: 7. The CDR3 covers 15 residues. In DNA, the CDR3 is TGTGCCAGCAGCCCTCGAGCGGGAGCCCCCTACGAGCAGTACTTC. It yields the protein CASSPRAGAPYEQYF.

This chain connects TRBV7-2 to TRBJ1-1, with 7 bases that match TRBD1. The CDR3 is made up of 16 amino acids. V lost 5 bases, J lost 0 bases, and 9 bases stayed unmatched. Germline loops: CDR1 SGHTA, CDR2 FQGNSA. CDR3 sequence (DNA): TGTGCCAGCAGCCTCTCCGGGACAGCTATGAACACTGAAGCTTTCTTT. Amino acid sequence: CASSLSGTAMNTEAFF.

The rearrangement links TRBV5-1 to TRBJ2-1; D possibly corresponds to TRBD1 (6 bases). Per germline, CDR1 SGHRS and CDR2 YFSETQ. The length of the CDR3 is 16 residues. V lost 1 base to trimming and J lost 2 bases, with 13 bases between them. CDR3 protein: CASSLIPGDTYNEQFF. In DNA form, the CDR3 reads TGCGCCAGCAGCTTGATCCCAGGGGACACCTACAATGAGCAGTTCTTC.

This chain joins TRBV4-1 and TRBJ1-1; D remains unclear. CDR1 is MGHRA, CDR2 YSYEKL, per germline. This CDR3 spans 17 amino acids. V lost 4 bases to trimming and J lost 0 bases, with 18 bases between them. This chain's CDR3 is CASSRLSSRYMNTEAFF. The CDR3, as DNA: TGCGCCAGCAGCCGACTATCCTCGAGATACATGAACACTGAAGCTTTCTTT.